This is a list of T cell receptor beta chains from one sample in a study of regulatory T cells in long-lasting Graves disease. TCRdb re-called the multiplex PCR reads through MiXCR, storing one row per CDR3 protein. The sample yields 360,000 or so distinct CDR3 sequences, 10% to 15% seen once. This sample also belongs to another study, concerning T cells in Graves' hyperthyroidism and ophthalmopathy.

This material consisted of peripheral blood mononuclear cells (PBMCs), taken at new diagnosis, from a patient treated with antithyroid drugs. The receptors originated from a woman younger than 35 with Graves disease. Both conserved end residues are part of each CDR3. A D gene is named only where the DNA matches it firmly. Rows may omit the clone size; those that give it use once, few, many or a size class.

few	TRBV25-1	TRBJ2-5	TRBD1	CASSDSGTAIATQYF	TGTGCCAGCAGTGACTCCGGGACAGCGATAGCGACCCAGTACTTC
many	TRBV18	TRBJ1-2	NA	CASSSDYGYTF	TGTGCCAGCTCGTCAGATTATGGCTACACCTTC
many	TRBV6-1	TRBJ2-7	NA	CASSDSKLYEQYF	TGTGCCAGCAGCGACAGTAAACTTTACGAGCAGTACTTC
NA	TRBV9	TRBJ2-2	TRBD1	CASSGRTGITGELVF	TGTGCCAGCAGCGGGCGGACAGGAATCACCGGGGAGCTGGTTTTT
many	TRBV11-2	TRBJ2-1	NA	CASSLDYSNEQFF	TGTGCCAGCAGCTTAGATTACTCCAATGAGCAGTTCTTC
NA	TRBV20-1	TRBJ1-6	TRBD1	CSARGGLQNSPLHF	TGCAGTGCCAGGGGGGGACTGCAGAATTCACCCCTCCACTTT
many	TRBV20-1	TRBJ1-2	TRBD1	CSATDRGSPYLGYTF	TGCAGTGCTACCGACAGGGGATCCCCCTACCTGGGCTACACCTTC
many	TRBV13	TRBJ2-3	TRBD1	CASSLITGAHRNTQYF	TGTGCCAGCAGCTTGATTACAGGGGCTCACAGGAATACGCAGTATTTT
many	TRBV15	TRBJ2-1	TRBD2	CATSVAGGPNEQFF	TGTGCCACCAGCGTAGCGGGGGGGCCCAATGAGCAGTTCTTC
NA	TRBV15	TRBJ2-4	TRBD1	CATSRGGDRGHIQYF	TGTGCCACCAGCAGGGGAGGCGACAGGGGGCACATTCAGTACTTC
many	TRBV5-6	TRBJ2-7	NA	CASSLIGGFESSENPYEQYF	TGTGCCAGCAGCTTGATTGGCGGCTTCGAGTCCTCGGAGAATCCCTACGAGCAGTACTTC
few	TRBV11-2	TRBJ2-1	TRBD2	CASSQALAGINEQFF	TGCGCCAGCAGCCAAGCCCTAGCGGGGATAAATGAGCAGTTCTTC
many	TRBV5-1	TRBJ1-2	TRBD1	CASSIGQGGYGYTF	TGCGCCAGCAGCATCGGACAGGGAGGTTATGGCTACACCTTC
NA	TRBV7-7	TRBJ2-1	NA	CASSLAPRGYNEQFF	TGTGCTAGCAGCTTAGCCCCACGGGGCTACAATGAGCAGTTCTTC
NA	TRBV15	TRBJ2-1	TRBD2	CATSNAGTSAYNEQFF	TGTGCCACCAGCAATGCCGGGACTAGCGCCTACAATGAGCAGTTCTTC
NA	TRBV19	TRBJ1-5	NA	CASSIEVFQPQHF	TGTGCCAGTAGTATAGAAGTTTTTCAGCCCCAGCATTTT
NA	TRBV6-1	TRBJ1-5	TRBD1	CASSGQGYGNQPQHF	TGTGCCAGCAGTGGACAGGGTTATGGCAATCAGCCCCAGCATTTT
many	TRBV2	TRBJ1-2	NA	CASSGPEVVAGGDGYTF	TGTGCCAGCAGTGGCCCGGAGGTGGTAGCGGGGGGCGATGGCTACACCTTC
many	TRBV12-3/TRBV12-4	TRBJ1-3	TRBD1	CASRPGQGGNTIYF	TGTGCCAGCAGACCGGGACAGGGTGGAAACACCATATATTTT
few	TRBV27	TRBJ2-3	NA	CASSLYNSGDTQYF	TGTGCCAGCAGTTTATATAATTCTGGGGATACGCAGTATTTT
many	TRBV6-7	TRBJ1-2	NA	CANSQGGDSNYGYTF	TGTGCCAACTCTCAGGGAGGGGACTCCAACTATGGCTACACCTTC
NA	TRBV7-3	TRBJ2-1	TRBD2	CASSSWGLAGVNEQFF	TGTGCCAGCAGCTCCTGGGGACTAGCGGGAGTCAATGAGCAGTTCTTC
many	TRBV24-1	TRBJ2-1	NA	CATSDPTPGANEQFF	TGTGCCACCAGTGACCCGACTCCTGGAGCAAATGAGCAGTTCTTC
many	TRBV12-5	TRBJ2-3	NA	CASGLVIAATDTQYF	TGTGCTAGTGGTTTGGTGATAGCGGCTACAGATACGCAGTATTTT
few	TRBV20-1	TRBJ1-5	NA	CSARDALTGPNQPQHF	TGCAGTGCTAGAGATGCGCTGACAGGTCCTAATCAGCCCCAGCATTTT
once	TRBV9	TRBJ2-5	NA	CASSARQFRETQYF	TGTGCCAGCAGCGCTCGACAATTCCGAGAGACCCAGTACTTC
many	TRBV6-5	TRBJ1-2	NA	CASSSGTSERYGYTF	TGTGCCAGCAGTTCCGGGACATCGGAACGCTATGGCTACACCTTC
NA	TRBV11-3	TRBJ2-1	TRBD2	CASSAPSGTHNEQFF	TGTGCCAGCAGCGCGCCTAGCGGAACCCACAATGAGCAGTTCTTC
many	TRBV4-1	TRBJ1-1	TRBD1	CASSQRPGTGGGAFF	TGCGCCAGCAGCCAACGTCCCGGGACAGGGGGGGGGGCTTTCTTT
NA	TRBV4-2	TRBJ1-5	NA	CASSQDPGRRHQPQHF	TGTGCCAGCAGCCAAGATCCAGGCAGGCGTCATCAGCCCCAGCATTTT
many	TRBV7-9	TRBJ2-3	NA	CASSSHSTDTQYF	TGTGCCAGCAGCTCCCACTCCACAGATACGCAGTATTTT
many	TRBV6-5	TRBJ2-1	NA	CASSYSFEWGSYNEQFF	TGTGCCAGCAGTTACTCGTTTGAGTGGGGCTCCTACAATGAGCAGTTCTTC
many	TRBV6-1	TRBJ2-3	TRBD2	CASSLERGARDTQYF	TGTGCCAGCAGTCTCGAGCGGGGGGCAAGAGATACGCAGTATTTT
many	TRBV6-2/TRBV6-3	TRBJ2-7	NA	CASTLGGGYNYEQYF	TGTGCCAGCACTCTAGGGGGAGGCTACAACTACGAGCAGTACTTC
NA	TRBV9	TRBJ2-1	TRBD2	CASSVGSGAHNEQFF	TGTGCCAGCAGCGTAGGGAGCGGGGCCCACAATGAGCAGTTCTTC
many	TRBV6-5	TRBJ1-6	NA	CASSYSGGRNSYNSPLHF	TGTGCCAGCAGTTACTCGGGGGGGCGCAACTCCTATAATTCACCCCTCCACTTT
NA	TRBV27	TRBJ2-1	TRBD2	CASSSLPHSGGGNNEQFF	TGTGCCAGCAGTTCCCTCCCCCATAGCGGGGGGGGTAACAATGAGCAGTTCTTC
many	TRBV7-2	TRBJ1-2	NA	CASSLEPRGPSIYGYTF	TGTGCCAGCAGCTTAGAACCCAGGGGCCCTAGTATCTATGGCTACACCTTC
many	TRBV7-2	TRBJ1-4	NA	CASSLAYEKLFF	TGTGCCAGCAGCTTAGCGTATGAGAAACTGTTTTTT
NA	TRBV9	TRBJ2-2	NA	CASSVTRGGTGELFF	TGTGCCAGCAGCGTGACCAGGGGGGGCACCGGGGAGCTGTTTTTT
many	TRBV7-2	TRBJ1-2	TRBD1	CASRPDRGGYGYTF	TGTGCCAGCAGGCCGGACAGGGGGGGCTATGGCTACACCTTC
many	TRBV6-4	TRBJ1-5	NA	CASSYSAANQPQHF	TGTGCCAGCAGTTATTCAGCGGCAAATCAGCCCCAGCATTTT
many	TRBV28	TRBJ1-1	NA	CASSFNSEAFF	TGTGCCAGCAGTTTCAACAGTGAAGCTTTCTTT
many	TRBV27	TRBJ1-6	TRBD1	CASSFGTGAKSPLHF	TGTGCCAGCAGTTTCGGGACAGGGGCTAAATCACCCCTCCACTTT
NA	TRBV13	TRBJ1-3	NA	CASSKRGKNVNTGNTIYF	TGTGCCAGCTCCAAGAGGGGAAAGAATGTAAACACTGGAAACACCATATATTTT
NA	TRBV4-3	TRBJ2-3	NA	CASSQEDRGGAGPDTQYF	TGCGCCAGCAGCCAAGAAGACCGAGGGGGGGCGGGCCCAGATACGCAGTATTTT
few	TRBV30	TRBJ1-3	NA	CAWSAPLESSGNTIYF	TGTGCCTGGAGTGCCCCCTTAGAAAGCTCTGGAAACACCATATATTTT